The clone carrying this T cell receptor beta chain was counted only a few times. Antigen unknown. This sample stems from a study of regulatory T cells in long-lasting Graves disease. Study observations and caveats: A reduction in accuracy may have resulted from the small sample size. There were preferences for TRBV28, TRBJ1-2 and TRBJ2-5 in persistent disease.

Arm-PCR of CDR3 regions and iRepertoire HTBI primers were the basis on which TCR beta libraries were built. TCRdb reanalysed the multiplex PCR reads using MiXCR and keeps one entry per CDR3 protein. This sample has almost 450,000 distinct CDR3 sequences, with 16% found just once. Germline V lookup: CDR1 SGHNT, CDR2 YENEEA. This CDR3 comprises 18 residues. V lost 2 bases to trimming and J lost 0 bases, with 20 bases between them. The sample's time point: newly diagnosed GD, antithyroid drugs for less than 3 months. From PBMCs, RNA was extracted and then used to make the TCR library. Each patient gave around 8.1 milliliters of EDTA-anticoagulated peripheral blood. This same sample was also part of a study on T cells in Graves' hyperthyroidism and ophthalmopathy. From that study: Stability of Graves' hyperthyroidism was defined as absent ophthalmopathy progression within 18 months.

This sequence originates from a woman aged 25 to 39 with Graves disease. Sequences were derived from peripheral blood mononuclear cells (PBMCs), sampled at new diagnosis, from a patient treated with antithyroid drugs. The chain couples TRBV11-3 to TRBJ2-7, with D possibly called TRBD1 or TRBD2 (6 bases each). The CDR3 DNA is TGTGCCAGCAGCTTATGGGCTGGTACAGGGAGGAGCTCCTACGAGCAGTACTTC. Residues: CASSLWAGTGRSSYEQYF.